This T cell receptor beta chain was sequenced during a study of T cells in tuberculosis (dated by TCRdb to between 2017 and 2018). Study-wide context: The study combined CD1B tetramers and high-throughput TCR immunosequencing to characterize T cells specific for the mycobacterial lipid antigen glucose monomycolate (GMM). In a South African clinical cohort, IGRA-negative adolescents, IGRA-positive adolescents with latent tuberculosis and adults with active tuberculosis were compared, with roughly 10 people in each group. PBMC from active tuberculosis patients were archived either before standard anti-tuberculosis treatment began or within 7 days of the start of that treatment.

V has 5 bases trimmed and J has 5 bases trimmed; junction bases matching no gene number 8. The germline V gene yields SGHDT for CDR1 and YYEEEE for CDR2. From its cysteine to its phenylalanine, the CDR3 spans 15 amino acids. Solely the CDR3 DNA is kept, with 45 bases framed from the first base. The sample's time point label, decoded: new active TB diagnosis, blood taken before or within 7 days of starting treatment. Patients with active tuberculosis were defined as newly diagnosed, HIV-seronegative South African adults aged 18 years or older. Confirmation of active tuberculosis was obtained by positive sputum smear microscopy and/or positive M. tuberculosis culture. Immunosequencing was performed on unsorted cryopreserved PBMC and covered 75,000 to 100,000 T cells per clinical donor on average. The immunoSEQ multiplex PCR assay was used to generate TCR libraries, with TCR-beta and/or TCR-alpha/delta assays applied to each sample. The Illumina high-throughput platform was used to sequence the amplified TCR libraries. The paper's data handling went like this. Clustering and dimensionality reduction were performed using pairwise TCRdist distances among GMM-specific receptors from ex vivo sorted or in vitro expanded T cells. Each clinical repertoire was scored by mean NN-distance, the average TCRdist to the nearest 10% of tetramer-positive reference sequences. GEM TCR motif frequency was calculated as the fraction of unique TCRs that matched known GEM sequences by V/J usage and CDR3 length. Active tuberculosis was classified by linear discriminant analysis with leave-one-out cross-validation, implemented in scikit-learn. The table comes from immuneACCESS by way of TCRdb, which keeps in-frame sequences with V and J called. Part of the clones is missing from these tables; in studies checked, under half for an unresolved V gene and the rest for unknown reasons. Clonal size and the V and J genes are those of that table, whereas D and trimming came from the DNA. The sample table lists about 49,000 clones, 90% to 95% of them with a count of one. In total, the top ten clones hold approximately 1.5% of the sample.

In regard to this clone: What antigen it recognizes has not been identified. No quality values exist for individual bases; no much larger clone is one base distant.

Overall results and qualifications from the work: A classifier using the diverse GMM-specific repertoire reached just over 85% accuracy (AUROC about 0.91), compared with more than 55% accuracy using GEM motif frequencies. The smaller NN-distances were partly driven by shorter CDR3-alpha lengths in active tuberculosis patients, and the difference for TCR-beta did not reach statistical significance. Clinical samples were selected based on which cryopreserved specimens were available, and the active tuberculosis cases were adults whereas the controls were adolescents. Active tuberculosis TCR-alpha repertoires showed smaller mean NN-distances to GMM-specific TCRs than IGRA-negative controls, suggesting clonal expansion of these TCRs.

The source of this sequence is an adult with tuberculosis. The chain links TRBV5-6 with TRBJ2-1; 9 middle bases align to TRBD1. Specimen: PBMCs, collected at tuberculosis diagnosis. CDR3 reads: CASSFAGTGNNEQFF. The bases are TGTGCCAGCAGTTTTGCCGGGACAGGGAACAATGAGCAGTTCTTC. When the CDR3 is completed using the reference TRBV5-6 and TRBJ2-1 genes on either side, the full variable domain is DAGVTQSPTHLIKTRGQQVTLRCSPKSGHDTVSWYQQALGQGPQFIFQYYEEEERQRGNFPDRFSGHQFPNYSSELNVNALLLGDSALYLCASSFAGTGNNEQFFGPGTRLTVL.